This entry lists 21 T cell receptor beta chains sequenced from one sample in a study of T cells after yellow fever vaccination. One entry per CDR3 protein results from TCRdb running MiXCR on the 5' RACE reads. The sample has a few hundred thousand distinct CDR3 sequences, about a sixth seen once; the top ten hold roughly 17%. The sequencing here drew on PBMCs, taken 5 days after the first yellow fever vaccination. The receptor set was obtained from a man in his late teens or twenties who received the YFV17D yellow fever vaccine.

This clonotype was counted only a few times. This chain uses TRBV7-3 with TRBJ2-5; 11 bases align to TRBD2. The CDR3 spans 16 residues. The V segment lost 0 bases and the J segment 2 bases; nucleotides outside the gene matches: 2. Germline loops: CDR1 SGHTA, CDR2 FQGTGA. The DNA for the CDR3 is TGTGCCAGCAGCTTAACTAGCGGGGGGGCTCAAGAGACCCAGTACTTC. Translation: CASSLTSGGAQETQYF.

The chain employs TRBV4-1 and TRBJ2-1; D gene uncertain. V was trimmed by 2 bases and J by 10 bases, leaving 15 bases between them. Looked up from germline, CDR1 is MGHRA and CDR2 is YSYEKL. There are 14 residues in the CDR3. The CDR3 nucleotides are TGCGCCAGCAGCCAACATCCGTCTGGTGAAGAGCAGTTCTTC. The encoded protein is CASSQHPSGEEQFF.

The rearrangement joins TRBV7-6 to TRBJ2-1, with a weak D call TRBD2 (6 bases). Trimming cost V 2 bases and J 8 bases, with 19 bases left between them. Germline V gene data show CDR1 as SGHVS and CDR2 as FNYEAQ. CDR3 length: 16 residues. The CDR3 reads CASSLREVAVTDEQFF. CDR3 in DNA: TGTGCCAGCAGCTTAAGGGAGGTTGCTGTTACCGATGAGCAGTTCTTC.

This clonotype was counted only a few times. V is TRBV3-1 and J is TRBJ1-1; tentative D call: TRBD1 (5 bases). Trimming cost V 0 bases and J 2 bases, with 10 bases left between them. The CDR3 consists of 15 residues. Germline CDR1 is LGHDT and CDR2 is YNNKEL (reference sequence). Here the CDR3 DNA reads TGTGCCAGCAGCCAAGAGTCCAGGGCTAACACTGAAGCTTTCTTT. It codes for CASSQESRANTEAFF. Together with reference TRBV3-1 and TRBJ1-1, the CDR3 gives the full variable domain: DTAVSQTPKYLVTQMGNDKSIKCEQNLGHDTMYWYKQDSKKFLKIMFSYNNKELIINETVPNRFSPKSPDKAHLNLHINSLELGDSAVYFCASSQESRANTEAFFGQGTRLTVV.

This rearrangement joins TRBV27 to TRBJ2-3; 10 positions agree with TRBD2. V shed 7 bases and J 2 bases; nucleotides not matched to a gene: 6. In germline, CDR1 is MNHEY, CDR2 SMNVEV (reference sequence). The CDR3 has 15 amino acids. DNA for the CDR3: TGTGCCAGCAACCTAGCGGGGGAGACCACAGATACGCAGTATTTT. This sequence encodes CASNLAGETTDTQYF.

Concerning this clonotype itself: The junction departs from the called germline gene at one end, perhaps through a read error. The chain links TRBV18 to TRBJ1-1; D possibly corresponds to TRBD1 (6 bases). CDR3 length: 13 residues. The germline gives CDR1 KGHSH, CDR2 LQKENI. The CDR3 nucleotides read TGTGCCATCTCAATGGACAGGAACACTGAAGCTTTCTTT. This encodes CAISMDRNTEAFF. The full variable domain, in which reference TRBV18 and TRBJ1-1 provide the parts outside the CDR3, is NAGVMQNPRHLVRRRGQEARLRCSPMKGHSHVYWYRQLPEEGLKFMVYLQKENIIDESGMPKERFSAEFPKEGPSILRIQQVVRGDSAAYFCAISMDRNTEAFFGQGTRLTVV.

This clonotype has a count of ten or more. The chain couples TRBV7-2 to TRBJ2-5, with D unresolved. The CDR3 extends over 13 amino acids. The V gene lost 3 bases and the J gene lost 4 bases, with 9 bases spanning the gap. CDR1 and CDR2 (germline): SGHTA, FQGNSA. The DNA for the CDR3 is TGTGCCAGCAGCTTTGGGGAACGAGAGACCCAGTACTTC. Protein sequence: CASSFGERETQYF.

This clonotype came up a few times. DNA of the CDR3: TGTGCCAGCAGTACAGGGACCCAGAGCACAGATACGCAGTATTTT. Translated: CASSTGTQSTDTQYF. The chain has TRBV12-3 or TRBV12-4 and TRBJ2-3; D is perhaps TRBD1 (6 bases). Trimming pared 5 bases from V and 0 bases from J, leaving 12 bases between. The CDR3 covers 15 residues.

This clonotype was seen at least ten times. CDR3 DNA: TGTGCCAGTAGTGGCACAGAGGCTAGCACAGATACGCAGTATTTT. Translation gives CASSGTEASTDTQYF. This chain joins TRBV19 and TRBJ2-3; D not certain. The germline V gene encodes CDR1 LNHDA and CDR2 SQIVND (reference sequence). This CDR3 region has 15 residues. With 5 bases removed from V and 0 bases from J, the gap between germline ends came to 12 bases. Supplemented by reference TRBV19 and TRBJ2-3, the full variable domain reads DGGITQSPKYLFRKEGQNVTLSCEQNLNHDAMYWYRQDPGQGLRLIYYSQIVNDFQKGDIAEGYSVSREKKESFPLTVTSAQKNPTAFYLCASSGTEASTDTQYFGPGTRLTVL.

The chain has TRBV4-3 and TRBJ2-4, with 7 bases identical to TRBD1. Germline V CDR1 and CDR2: LGHNA, YSLEER. The CDR3 has 15 amino acids. The V and J ends lost 0 bases and 11 bases, in that order; junction bases with no gene match: 10. The DNA for the CDR3 is TGCGCCAGCAGCCAAGAAGGAGACAGGGTTCGGGTTCAGTACTTC. This codes for CASSQEGDRVRVQYF.

This clonotype was found a few times. The chain uses TRBV7-9 and TRBJ2-5; either TRBD1 or TRBD2 may fit D (5 bases each). The length of the CDR3 is 17 residues. From germline, CDR1 is SEHNR and CDR2 FQNEAQ (reference sequence). V was clipped by 0 bases and J by 2 bases, with 16 bases between them. The CDR3 reads CASSLAASGGSQETQYF. The DNA for the CDR3 is TGTGCCAGCAGCTTAGCTGCCTCTGGGGGATCGCAAGAGACCCAGTACTTC.

This clonotype has at least ten counts. One end of the junction varies from germline; a read error may be responsible. This chain connects TRBV4-2 to TRBJ2-2, with D hard to call. The CDR3 runs to 14 residues. Germline CDR1 and CDR2: LGHNA and YNFKEQ. This CDR3 is CASSQDLGTGELFF. CDR3 nucleotide sequence: TGCGCCAGCAGCCAAGATCTGGGGACCGGGGAGCTGTTTTTT.

This clonotype appeared a few times. The chain is built from TRBV14 and TRBJ2-3, with D possibly being TRBD1 (5 bases). CDR1 is SGHDN, CDR2 FVKESK, per germline. CDR3 length: 13 amino acids. V shed 5 bases and J shed 2 bases, with 8 bases lying between them. CDR3 in DNA: TGTGCCAGCAGCGACAGACTCACAGATACGCAGTATTTT. This translates into CASSDRLTDTQYF.

The J gene is TRBJ2-6, the V gene TRBV28, with D unresolved. The germline V and J ends were trimmed by 4 bases and 1 base, with 14 bases remaining between them. Per germline, CDR1 MDHEN and CDR2 SYDVKM. This CDR3 comprises 17 residues. The CDR3 sequence is CASSSPSDPSGANVLTF. The CDR3 coding sequence is TGTGCCAGCAGTTCCCCTTCGGACCCGTCTGGGGCCAACGTCCTGACTTTC.

The V gene is TRBV5-1, the J gene TRBJ2-5; D gene uncertain. The CDR3 totals 13 residues. CDR1 is SGHRS, CDR2 YFSETQ, per germline. The ends were cut back, 0 bases at V and 5 bases at J, with 8 bases in the middle. DNA of the CDR3: TGCGCCAGCAGCTTGGAAGTTTGGGAGACCCAGTACTTC. Translated, it gives CASSLEVWETQYF.

J is TRBJ2-2 and V is TRBV5-1; D not resolved. Germline V gives CDR1 SGHRS, CDR2 YFSETQ. With 0 bases removed from V and 6 bases from J, the gap between germline ends came to 9 bases. The CDR3 contains 14 residues. CDR3 bases: TGCGCCAGCAGCTTGGAGCCCCAGCCCGGGGAGCTGTTTTTT. It translates to CASSLEPQPGELFF.

This clonotype was observed a few times. The rearrangement links TRBV12-3 or TRBV12-4 to TRBJ2-5; weak D call: TRBD2 (6 bases). The V end lost 6 bases, the J end lost 7 bases, and 9 bases lay between the germline ends. CDR3 length: 11 amino acids. The CDR3 spells CASSIGGTQYF. DNA of the CDR3: TGTGCCAGCAGCATCGGGGGGACCCAGTACTTC.

The CDR3 protein is CASSLAEQYF. The DNA of the CDR3 is TGTGCCAGCAGCTTAGCCGAGCAGTACTTC. The chain couples TRBV7-9 to TRBJ2-7, with no clear D. The CDR3 totals 10 residues. V dropped 0 bases and J dropped 6 bases, with 0 bases sitting between them. Germline V CDR1 and CDR2: SEHNR, FQNEAQ (reference sequence).

This clonotype was detected only a few times. DNA of the CDR3: TGCAGCGTTGAGTCTAGCGGGGGCTACAATGAGCAGTTCTTC. It codes for CSVESSGGYNEQFF. The chain has TRBV29-1 and TRBJ2-1; 10 bases agree with TRBD2. From germline, CDR1 is SQVTM and CDR2 ANQGSEA. The CDR3 extends over 14 amino acids. The trim removed 3 bases at V and 3 bases at J, leaving 2 bases unmatched.

This clonotype was seen ten or more times. The rearrangement joins TRBV5-5 to TRBJ2-5; 9 bases map to TRBD1. This CDR3 is built from 14 residues. CDR1 and CDR2 (germline): SGHKS, YYEKEE (reference sequence). V shed 1 base, J shed 4 bases, and the junction held 2 bases outside the gene matches. The CDR3 spells CASSLTGGRETQYF. The DNA for the CDR3 is TGTGCCAGCAGCTTGACAGGGGGCAGAGAGACCCAGTACTTC.

This clonotype was found a few times. V and J are TRBV20-1 and TRBJ2-7; 12 positions match TRBD2. V shed 7 bases and J 5 bases; nucleotides not matched to a gene: 6. Germline V gene data show CDR1 as DFQATT and CDR2 as SNEGSKA (reference sequence). The CDR3 spans 13 residues. This CDR3 reads CSVASGGADEQYF. The CDR3 nucleotides are TGCAGTGTGGCTAGCGGGGGGGCCGACGAGCAGTACTTC.